Following are 31 T cell receptor beta chains from one sample sequenced in a study of post-analysis software for immune sequencing data (dated by TCRdb to the mid-2010s). Overall results and qualifications from the work: A handful of TRBV segments, including TRBV5-6, TRBV5-1 and TRBV20-1, were significantly more frequent in patients than controls.

Library creation used PCR. Sequencing used an Illumina HiSeq 2500. To reduce PCR and sequencing biases, unique molecular identifiers were built into the TCR beta cDNA libraries. TCRdb ran its own pipeline on the public reads, namely fastp trimming at Q25 and MiXCR clone calling, and kept in-frame beta chains. Each CDR3 protein gets just one entry, which takes the most common genes and DNA from the rows behind it. The sample includes roughly 730,000 distinct CDR3 sequences, with roughly 30% observed a single time. Approximately 0.55% of the sample belongs to the ten largest clones. These receptors lack a known antigen. Specimen: blood. The source is a girl between 5 and 17 years old with multiple sclerosis.

This clonotype was seen a handful of times. This chain joins TRBV27 and TRBJ2-7, with D possibly being TRBD2 (5 bases). The ends were cut back, 4 bases at V and 0 bases at J, with 10 bases in the middle. Germline CDR1 and CDR2: MNHEY and SMNVEV (reference sequence). The CDR3 sequence is 14 residues long. The CDR3, as DNA: TGTGCCAGCAGTTCCGGACTCGACTCCTACGAGCAGTACTTC. Translation: CASSSGLDSYEQYF.

This clonotype was seen ten or more times. The chain joins TRBV4-1 to TRBJ2-5; TRBD2 matches 10 bases. Germline lookup yields CDR1 MGHRA and CDR2 YSYEKL. The V segment lost 4 bases and the J segment 3 bases; nucleotides outside the gene matches: 2. This CDR3 comprises 14 residues. The CDR3 reads CASSPGTSEETQYF. The CDR3 DNA sequence: TGCGCCAGCAGCCCCGGGACTAGCGAAGAGACCCAGTACTTC.

V and J are TRBV20-1 and TRBJ2-3; D is possibly TRBD2 (6 bases). V lost 0 bases and J 2 bases, leaving 15 bases between the germline ends. The CDR3 sequence is 16 residues long. Germline V CDR1 and CDR2: DFQATT, SNEGSKA (reference sequence). CDR3 loop: CSARDWGVADTDTQYF. CDR3 nucleotides: TGCAGTGCTAGAGATTGGGGAGTAGCGGACACAGATACGCAGTATTTT.

The chain combines TRBV18 with TRBJ1-1; D may be TRBD1 (6 bases). The V and J ends lost 3 bases and 0 bases respectively, with 14 bases between them. Germline V gene data show CDR1 as KGHSH and CDR2 as LQKENI. This CDR3 has 16 residues. As DNA, the CDR3 is TGTGCCAGCTCACCCCGGGGGGCACGGTTGAACACTGAAGCTTTCTTT. It specifies CASSPRGARLNTEAFF.

In its sample, this clonotype was seen once. The V call is TRBV7-2, the J call TRBJ2-3; 9 bases are a match to TRBD1. In germline, CDR1 is SGHTA, CDR2 FQGNSA. With 0 bases clipped from V and 0 bases from J, the junction kept 4 bases outside the gene matches. The CDR3 length is 17 residues. CDR3 DNA: TGTGCCAGCAGCTTAGCGGGGGGACAGGGAAGCACAGATACGCAGTATTTT. This encodes CASSLAGGQGSTDTQYF.

A few counts support this clonotype. A clone one base away is much larger, so this may be a read error. This rearrangement joins TRBV29-1 to TRBJ2-1, with TRBD2 matching over 7 bases. The CDR3 consists of 17 residues. Germline V CDR1 and CDR2: SQVTM, ANQGSEA. The CDR3 DNA reads TGCAACGTTGGTAATCGACTAGCCGCAAGCTCCTACAATGAGCAGTTCTTC. Translated, it gives CNVGNRLAASSYNEQFF.

This sequence joins TRBV5-1 and TRBJ1-5; possible D gene TRBD1, 6 bases. With 4 bases removed from V and 4 bases from J, the gap between germline ends came to 12 bases. The CDR3 has 14 residues. CDR1 and CDR2 from the germline V gene are SGHRS and YFSETQ. The CDR3 DNA is TGCGCCAGCAGCCCGGGGACATCTAATCAGCCCCAGCATTTT. Its translation is CASSPGTSNQPQHF.

This rearrangement joins TRBV7-2 to TRBJ1-2; unclear D gene. The CDR3 spans 11 residues. Germline V gives CDR1 SGHTA, CDR2 FQGNSA. The germline V and J ends were trimmed by 8 bases and 2 bases, with 6 bases remaining between them. The chain's CDR3 is CASLVNYGYTF. As DNA, the CDR3 is TGTGCCAGCTTAGTAAACTATGGCTACACCTTC.

This clonotype was observed a handful of times. The chain recombines TRBV24-1 with TRBJ2-5; D is unresolved. Trimming left V 5 bases short and J 5 bases short, with 20 bases between. Germline values: CDR1 KGHDR, CDR2 SFDVKD. This CDR3 spans 16 amino acids. CDR3 residues: CATSASETGRSETQYF. The CDR3 DNA follows: TGTGCCACCAGTGCCTCAGAAACGGGTCGTTCGGAGACCCAGTACTTC.

This chain joins TRBV2 and TRBJ1-2, with no clear D. V was trimmed by 6 bases and J by 2 bases, leaving 7 bases between them. The CDR3 consists of 12 residues. Germline V lookup: CDR1 SNHLY, CDR2 FYNNEI. DNA for the CDR3: TGTGCCAGCAGGGACGGGAACTATGGCTACACCTTC. Translating gives CASRDGNYGYTF. Supplemented by reference TRBV2 and TRBJ1-2, the full variable domain reads EPEVTQTPSHQVTQMGQEVILRCVPISNHLYFYWYRQILGQKVEFLVSFYNNEISEKSEIFDDQFSVERPDGSNFTLKIRSTKLEDSAMYFCASRDGNYGYTFGSGTRLTVV.

A few counts support this clonotype. The V call is TRBV20-1, the J call TRBJ2-5, with 13 bases aligning to TRBD2. The CDR3 runs to 16 residues. Trimming cost V 6 bases and J 3 bases; bases outside gene matches: 10. Germline CDR1 DFQATT, CDR2 SNEGSKA (reference sequence). The CDR3 loop is CSARRAGLAGEETQYF. The DNA for the CDR3 is TGCAGTGCCCGAAGGGCTGGACTAGCGGGAGAAGAGACCCAGTACTTC.

This sequence joins TRBV15 and TRBJ2-3, with D perhaps being TRBD1 or TRBD2 (6 bases each). Germline V gene sequence: CDR1 LNHNV, CDR2 YYDKDF (reference sequence). The CDR3 runs to 15 residues. The V end lost 0 bases, the J end lost 13 bases, and 20 bases lay between the germline ends. The CDR3 region is CATSRDRGGGHFEYF. The CDR3 coding sequence is TGTGCCACCAGCAGAGATCGGGGTGGGGGGCACTTTGAGTATTTT. Using reference TRBV15 and TRBJ2-3 for the parts outside the CDR3, the full variable domain is DAMVIQNPRYQVTQFGKPVTLSCSQTLNHNVMYWYQQKSSQAPKLLFHYYDKDFNNEADTPDNFQSRRPNTSFCFLDIRSPGLGDTAMYLCATSRDRGGGHFEYFGPGTRLTVL.

In this sample, this clonotype turned up a few times. The chain links TRBV7-6 to TRBJ1-2; 9 bases are a match to TRBD1. Germline V gene sequence: CDR1 SGHVS, CDR2 FNYEAQ. The CDR3 runs 15 residues. The V segment lost 5 bases and the J segment 6 bases; nucleotides outside the gene matches: 10. The CDR3 DNA sequence: TGTGCCAGCAGCGCCGAGGGACAGGGTCATGATGGCTACACCTTC. This translates into CASSAEGQGHDGYTF.

This clonotype was found many times. This rearrangement joins TRBV9 to TRBJ2-7; D possibly corresponds to TRBD2 (6 bases). Germline lookup yields CDR1 SGDLS and CDR2 YYNGEE. The CDR3 contains 13 residues. The V end was cut by 4 bases, the J end by 1 base, with 9 bases between. The DNA of the CDR3 is TGTGCCAGCAGCCCAGGGACTTCCTACGAGCAGTACTTC. Translating gives CASSPGTSYEQYF.

This chain connects TRBV6-1 to TRBJ1-5, with D uncertain. This CDR3 contains 15 residues. V lost 1 base and J lost 3, with 10 bases in between. CDR1 and CDR2 from the germline V gene are MNHNS and SASEGT. The CDR3 here is CASSEGRAFNQPQHF. The CDR3 bases are TGTGCCAGCAGTGAAGGCCGGGCCTTCAATCAGCCCCAGCATTTT.

This clonotype was seen many times. The chain couples TRBV12-3 or TRBV12-4 to TRBJ2-1; D not resolved. The CDR3 covers 13 residues. The V end was cut by 2 bases, the J end by 7 bases, with 9 bases between. The CDR3 sequence is CASSLSVRNEQFF. DNA for the CDR3: TGTGCCAGCAGTTTATCAGTCCGAAATGAGCAGTTCTTC.

Note on this clonotype: This likely comes from a read error, as the CDR3 has no conserved phenylalanine or tryptophan at its end. V usage is TRBV12-3 or TRBV12-4 and J usage is TRBJ2-4, with D possibly being TRBD2 (5 bases). The tail of the sequence fits TRBJ2-5 better, so the J call may be wrong. The CDR3 spans 12 residues. Here the CDR3 DNA reads TGTGCCAGCAGCTTCGGGGAAGAGACCCAGTACTGC. It yields the protein CASSFGEETQYC.

This clonotype was counted ten times or more. In nucleotides, the CDR3 is TGCAGTGCTAGCGTTGGTGGGACCTATGGCTACACCTTC. Translating it yields CSASVGGTYGYTF. The chain couples TRBV20-1 to TRBJ1-2; D possibly corresponds to TRBD1 (5 bases). V lost 3 bases and J lost 4, with 12 bases in between. Germline CDR1 DFQATT, CDR2 SNEGSKA (reference sequence). CDR3 length: 13 amino acids.

This clonotype was detected only a few times. V is TRBV6-5 and J is TRBJ2-7; TRBD2 matches 13 bases. The trim removed 5 bases at V and 6 bases at J, leaving 7 bases unmatched. This CDR3 spans 15 amino acids. Germline lookup yields CDR1 MNHEY and CDR2 SVGAGI. The CDR3 spells CASSRTSGSDGEQYF. CDR3 in DNA: TGTGCCAGCAGTAGGACTAGCGGGAGTGACGGCGAGCAGTACTTC.

The V and J genes are TRBV20-1 and TRBJ2-7, with D perhaps matching TRBD2 (5 bases). V lost 1 base and J 7 bases, leaving 14 bases between the germline ends. The germline gives CDR1 DFQATT, CDR2 SNEGSKA (reference sequence). The CDR3 is 13 amino acids. CDR3 loop: CSARVFWGVEQYF. In DNA, the CDR3 is TGCAGTGCTAGAGTTTTTTGGGGAGTAGAGCAGTACTTC.

This clonotype was observed many times. The chain couples TRBV29-1 to TRBJ2-5; D possibly uses TRBD1 or TRBD2 (5 bases each). The V end was cut by 2 bases, the J end by 1 base, with 14 bases between. The CDR3 runs to 15 residues. CDR1 SQVTM and CDR2 ANQGSEA come from the germline V gene. CDR3 nucleotide sequence: TGCAGCGTTGAACGGGTTTCGGGGCTCCAAGAGACCCAGTACTTC. It translates to CSVERVSGLQETQYF. Full variable domain (remainder filled in from reference TRBV29-1 and TRBJ2-5): SAVISQKPSRDICQRGTSLTIQCQVDSQVTMMFWYRQQPGQSLTLIATANQGSEATYESGFVIDKFPISRPNLTFSTLTVSNMSPEDSSIYLCSVERVSGLQETQYFGPGTRLLVL.

This chain uses TRBV11-2 with TRBJ2-1; 8 nucleotides agree with TRBD2. The CDR3 is made up of 16 amino acids. Germline assignment: CDR1 SGHAT and CDR2 FQNNGV. V lost 5 bases, J lost 4 bases, and 10 bases stayed unmatched. CDR3 residues: CASSPGGARSYNEQFF. As DNA, the CDR3 is TGTGCCAGCAGCCCGGGAGGGGCGCGGTCGTACAATGAGCAGTTCTTC.

This rearrangement joins TRBV7-2 to TRBJ2-7; TRBD1 aligns across 8 bases. CDR3 length equals 16 residues. Trimming removed 1 base from V and 4 bases from J; junction bases left unmatched: 9. The germline CDR1 and CDR2 sequences are SGHTA and FQGNSA. The CDR3 sequence: CASSLVLGQGGYEQYF. The CDR3 DNA reads as TGTGCCAGCAGCTTAGTTCTTGGACAGGGTGGGTACGAGCAGTACTTC.

This clonotype was detected once. A read error may account for a junction end that differs from germline. In DNA form, the CDR3 reads TGTGCCGGCAGCCCATTGAGCGGGGGGGCCTACAATGAGCAGTTCTTC. Translated, it gives CAGSPLSGGAYNEQFF. The rearrangement joins TRBV14 to TRBJ2-1; TRBD2 matches 10 bases. This CDR3 has 16 residues. The germline V gene encodes CDR1 SGHDN and CDR2 FVKESK.

This clonotype was seen more than once but under ten times. V is TRBV29-1 and J is TRBJ2-1, with 8 positions matching TRBD1. Per the germline V gene, CDR1 is SQVTM and CDR2 is ANQGSEA. This CDR3 comprises 12 residues. Trimming took 7 bases from V and 5 from J; bases not matched to a gene: 4. The CDR3 here is CSGGDRHNEQFF. CDR3 bases: TGCAGCGGGGGGGACAGGCACAATGAGCAGTTCTTC.

This chain connects TRBV5-1 to TRBJ2-3; 10 nucleotides agree with TRBD1. The germline V gene has CDR1 SGHRS and CDR2 YFSETQ. Unmatched junction bases numbered 11, after V lost 5 bases and J lost 2 bases. The CDR3 has 17 amino acids. The CDR3 is CASRGGPDRGNTDTQYF. The CDR3 DNA is TGCGCCAGCAGAGGGGGACCGGACAGGGGGAACACAGATACGCAGTATTTT. Looking up the rest from reference TRBV5-1 and TRBJ2-3 gives the full variable domain: KAGVTQTPRYLIKTRGQQVTLSCSPISGHRSVSWYQQTPGQGLQFLFEYFSETQRNKGNFPGRFSGRQFSNSRSEMNVSTLELGDSALYLCASRGGPDRGNTDTQYFGPGTRLTVL.

This clonotype occurred a few times. The chain carries TRBV4-1 and TRBJ2-1; 7 bases are shared with TRBD2. Germline V gene sequence: CDR1 MGHRA, CDR2 YSYEKL. The CDR3 length is 16 residues. V lost 1 base, J lost 10 bases, and 13 bases stayed unmatched. CDR3 nucleotides: TGCGCCAGCAGCCAAGGAAAGGGAGGGCCCCGGCGGGAGCAGTTCTTC. Translated: CASSQGKGGPRREQFF.

The rearrangement joins TRBV7-9 to TRBJ2-1, with 7 bases identical to TRBD2. Germline trimming cut 6 bases from V and 0 bases from J; bases unmatched to any gene: 8. The germline gives CDR1 SEHNR, CDR2 FQNEAQ (reference sequence). The CDR3 is 16 amino acids. The CDR3 is CASRNAGESSYNEQFF. The CDR3 DNA is TGTGCCAGCAGAAACGCGGGGGAGAGCTCCTACAATGAGCAGTTCTTC.

This clonotype was observed at least ten times. The CDR3 nucleotides read TGTGCCACCAGTGCCGCGGGACTGCCGGCTGGCTACACCTTC. Translation gives CATSAAGLPAGYTF. This chain uses TRBV24-1 with TRBJ1-2; D might be TRBD1 (5 bases). Germline lookup yields CDR1 KGHDR and CDR2 SFDVKD. There are 14 residues in the CDR3. Trimming took off 5 bases at V and 7 bases at J, with 16 bases between the two ends.

V usage is TRBV4-1 and J usage is TRBJ1-2, with D perhaps matching TRBD1 (6 bases). With 0 bases removed from V and 5 bases from J, the gap between germline ends came to 16 bases. The CDR3 is 16 residues long. Germline lookup yields CDR1 MGHRA and CDR2 YSYEKL. CDR3 sequence (DNA): TGCGCCAGCAGCCAAGACGTGGTGGCAGGGGTATATGGCTACACCTTC. Its protein is CASSQDVVAGVYGYTF.

This rearrangement joins TRBV12-3 or TRBV12-4 to TRBJ2-5, with 7 positions matching TRBD1. The trim removed 3 bases at V and 10 bases at J, leaving 5 bases unmatched. CDR3 length: 12 amino acids. The CDR3 is CASSLNRDSQYF. The DNA for the CDR3 is TGTGCCAGCAGTTTGAACCGGGACAGCCAGTACTTC.